Shown below are 27 T cell receptor beta chains from a single sample sequenced in a study of T cells after yellow fever vaccination. TCRdb reprocessed the 5' RACE reads via MiXCR and lists one record per CDR3 protein. In the table there are fewer than 650,000 distinct CDR3 sequences, 21% of which are singletons. Material: PBMCs, obtained 20 to 25 days after the first yellow fever vaccination. All receptors derive from a man aged 18 to 30 who received the YFV17D yellow fever vaccine.

Only a few counts were recorded for this clonotype. This chain uses TRBV5-4 with TRBJ2-7; 7 bases match TRBD1. The CDR3 spans 15 residues. The germline V gene encodes CDR1 SGHNT and CDR2 YYREEE (reference sequence). The V and J ends lost 4 bases and 2 bases, in that order; junction bases with no gene match: 9. Here the CDR3 DNA reads TGTGCCAGCAGCCCAAATAGGGACAGAGCCTACGAGCAGTACTTC. Residues: CASSPNRDRAYEQYF.

This clonotype was picked up a small number of times. This CDR3 is CASSYNSAGEETQYF. CDR3 nucleotide sequence: TGTGCCAGCAGTTACAATAGTGCCGGGGAAGAGACCCAGTACTTC. The V gene is TRBV6-2 or TRBV6-3, the J gene TRBJ2-5; TRBD2 might be the D (5 bases). Trimming left V 2 bases short and J 3 bases short, with 13 bases between. Germline-derived CDR1 and CDR2 are MNHEY and SVGEGT. The CDR3 runs 15 residues.

This clonotype was detected only a few times. The chain joins TRBV11-2 to TRBJ2-7; D is unresolved. The CDR3 length is 13 residues. V was cut by 5 bases and J by 3 bases, with 11 bases left in between. CDR1 is SGHAT and CDR2 is FQNNGV in the germline V gene. Written as DNA, the CDR3 is TGTGCCAGCAGCGCGATCGCTGGCTACGAGCAGTACGTC. It codes for CASSAIAGYEQYV.

The rearrangement uses TRBV11-2 and TRBJ2-1; maybe TRBD2 (6 bases). Germline V gives CDR1 SGHAT, CDR2 FQNNGV. Trimming cost V 8 bases and J 4 bases, with 12 bases left between them. There are 13 residues in the CDR3. In nucleotides, the CDR3 is TGTGCCAGCCTCACTAGCTCTTACAATGAGCAGTTCTTC. Encoded protein: CASLTSSYNEQFF.

This clonotype was found a few times. This chain uses TRBV14 with TRBJ2-7; unclear D gene. Trimming removed 0 bases at V and 3 bases at J, with 9 bases between. Germline V gene sequence: CDR1 SGHDN, CDR2 FVKESK. This CDR3 comprises 14 residues. The DNA for the CDR3 is TGTGCCAGCAGCCAAGATCCTCGGATCTACGAGCAGTACTTC. Amino acid sequence: CASSQDPRIYEQYF.

The rearrangement links TRBV4-1 to TRBJ1-5, with TRBD1 matching over 8 bases. J gave up 5 bases and V 5 bases, and 8 bases lay outside the gene matches. The germline V gene encodes CDR1 MGHRA and CDR2 YSYEKL. The CDR3 contains 15 residues. Here the CDR3 DNA reads TGCGCCAGCAGCTATAGACAGGGGACCTATCAGCCCCAGCATTTT. Its translation: CASSYRQGTYQPQHF.

The chain recombines TRBV27 with TRBJ2-3; D uncertain. The CDR3 is 17 residues long. CDR1 and CDR2 from the germline V gene are MNHEY and SMNVEV (reference sequence). V shed 4 bases and J shed 0 bases, with 17 bases lying between them. CDR3 protein: CASSSPPMMSSTDTQYF. Written as DNA, the CDR3 is TGTGCCAGCAGTTCCCCCCCTATGATGTCTAGCACAGATACGCAGTATTTT.

There are a few counts of this clonotype. The genes are TRBV19 and TRBJ2-2; 12 bases agree with TRBD2. V shed 7 bases, J shed 5 bases, and the junction held 5 bases outside the gene matches. The CDR3 is 15 residues long. Germline assignment: CDR1 LNHDA and CDR2 SQIVND (reference sequence). The CDR3: CASNRLAGETGELFF. The DNA for the CDR3 is TGTGCCAGTAACCGACTAGCGGGGGAAACCGGGGAGCTGTTTTTT.

There are a few counts of this clonotype. In DNA, the CDR3 is TGTGCCAGCAGCCTTCCCGACAGGGTCTACGAGCAGTACGTC. It encodes CASSLPDRVYEQYV. The chain couples TRBV7-8 to TRBJ2-7, with 7 positions matching TRBD1. Germline assignment: CDR1 SGHVS and CDR2 FQNEAQ. V dropped 5 bases and J dropped 3; count of bases not matched to a gene: 7. The CDR3 is made up of 14 amino acids.

The chain employs TRBV5-4 and TRBJ1-4; D unresolved. The CDR3 is made up of 14 amino acids. Germline CDR1 reads SGHNT; CDR2 reads YYREEE (reference sequence). V lost 0 bases, J lost 8 bases, and 11 bases lay in between. This chain's CDR3 is CASSLEKIGEKLFF. The DNA of the CDR3 is TGTGCCAGCAGCTTGGAGAAGATCGGGGAAAAACTGTTTTTT. The full variable domain, completed using reference TRBV5-4 and TRBJ1-4, is ETGVTQSPTHLIKTRGQQVTLRCSSQSGHNTVSWYQQALGQGPQFIFQYYREEENGRGNFPPRFSGLQFPNYSSELNVNALELDDSALYLCASSLEKIGEKLFFGSGTQLSVL.

This clonotype was counted only a few times. This rearrangement joins TRBV20-1 to TRBJ1-1; 7 bases agree with TRBD1. The junction had 14 bases not matched to a gene; V was cut back by 6 bases and J by 4 bases. CDR1 is DFQATT, CDR2 SNEGSKA, per germline (reference sequence). There are 15 residues in the CDR3. CDR3 sequence: CSARHRGRSLTEAFF. CDR3 coding DNA: TGCAGTGCGCGCCACAGGGGACGCTCACTCACTGAAGCTTTCTTT.

This clonotype has just a few counts. V and J are TRBV12-3 or TRBV12-4 and TRBJ1-3; unclear D gene. Trimming left V 7 bases short and J 4 bases short, with 14 bases between. This CDR3 has 14 amino acids. CDR3 in amino acids: CASTQRPAGNTIYF. CDR3 bases: TGTGCCAGCACCCAGCGCCCCGCGGGAAACACCATATATTTT.

This clonotype was counted a few times. The gene calls are TRBV5-1 and TRBJ2-3; 12 nucleotides match TRBD1. CDR1 SGHRS and CDR2 YFSETQ come from the germline V gene. Trimming removed 1 base from V and 11 bases from J; junction bases left unmatched: 11. The CDR3 extends over 16 amino acids. For the CDR3, the DNA is TGCGCCAGCAGCTTGCAAGGGACAGGGGGCGCGGCGAGGCAGTATTTT. It specifies CASSLQGTGGAARQYF.

The J gene is TRBJ2-5, the V gene TRBV20-1; D may be TRBD2 (7 bases). The CDR3 spans 15 residues. Germline lookup yields CDR1 DFQATT and CDR2 SNEGSKA (reference sequence). Between the trimmed V and J ends, which lost 2 bases and 5 bases, there was a span of 18 bases. CDR3 loop: CSARPGGLRRETQYF. The CDR3 bases are TGCAGTGCTAGACCGGGGGGCTTGAGACGGGAGACCCAGTACTTC.

This clonotype was observed at least ten times. The chain carries TRBV28 and TRBJ1-1; no clear D. The V gene's germline CDR1 is MDHEN and CDR2 SYDVKM. The CDR3 totals 15 residues. Trimming took off 1 base at V and 0 bases at J, with 9 bases between the two ends. Written as DNA, the CDR3 is TGTGCCAGCAGTTTATTATGGGAAGTGAACACTGAAGCTTTCTTT. This sequence encodes CASSLLWEVNTEAFF.

The chain is built from TRBV18 and TRBJ1-3; D uncertain. Trimming pared 0 bases from V and 1 base from J, leaving 10 bases between. The V gene's germline CDR1 is KGHSH and CDR2 LQKENI. CDR3 length: 16 amino acids. CDR3 DNA: TGTGCCAGCTCACCACCAAGGTTACCGTCTGGAAACACCATATATTTT. It encodes CASSPPRLPSGNTIYF.

The chain links TRBV27 to TRBJ1-2; 10 nucleotides agree with TRBD1. J lost 0 bases, V lost 5 bases, and 12 bases had no gene match. Germline V CDR1 and CDR2: MNHEY, SMNVEV (reference sequence). The length of the CDR3 is 18 residues. The CDR3 loop is CASSLLPGQGLSNYGYTF. The DNA of the CDR3 is TGTGCCAGCAGTCTTCTTCCGGGACAGGGGCTTTCTAACTATGGCTACACCTTC.

This clonotype was seen many times. This rearrangement joins TRBV12-3 or TRBV12-4 to TRBJ2-5; TRBD2 might be the D (6 bases). The CDR3 loop spans 15 amino acids. Deletions cut 1 base from V and 0 bases from J, with 9 bases between. CDR3 nucleotide sequence: TGTGCCAGCAGTTTAGGTGGGGGGAACCAAGAGACCCAGTACTTC. Amino acids: CASSLGGGNQETQYF.

There are many counts of this clonotype. The chain has TRBV6-1 and TRBJ2-1, with 9 bases matching TRBD1. Germline V CDR1 and CDR2: MNHNS, SASEGT. The CDR3 covers 15 residues. V lost 6 bases to trimming and J lost 9 bases; unmatched junction nucleotides: 12. CDR3 DNA sequence: TGTGCCAGCAGCCCACGCGGGACAGGGCATCGTGAGCAGTTCTTC. This codes for CASSPRGTGHREQFF.

This clonotype has a handful of counts. The gene calls are TRBV20-1 and TRBJ2-3, with 12 bases identical to TRBD2. V trimming: 0 bases; J trimming: 0 bases; junction bases outside the gene matches: 10. Germline lookup yields CDR1 DFQATT and CDR2 SNEGSKA (reference sequence). This CDR3 comprises 19 residues. In nucleotides, the CDR3 is TGCAGTGCTAGAGATAGGACTAGCGGGGCCTATTTAAGCACAGATACGCAGTATTTT. Its translation is CSARDRTSGAYLSTDTQYF.

The J gene is TRBJ2-5, the V gene TRBV6-5; no firm D call. The CDR3 runs 13 residues. Germline CDR1 and CDR2: MNHEY and SVGAGI. Deletions cut 2 bases from V and 2 bases from J, with 6 bases between. The CDR3 region is CASSYADQETQYF. CDR3 bases: TGTGCCAGCAGTTACGCAGATCAAGAGACCCAGTACTTC.

For the CDR3, the DNA is TGTGCCAGCCGTTTTGGGGCAGAGACCCAGTACTTC. Amino acid sequence: CASRFGAETQYF. This chain uses TRBV6-6 with TRBJ2-5, with D tentatively TRBD1 (5 bases). Germline lookup yields CDR1 MNHNY and CDR2 SVGAGI (reference sequence). V lost 8 bases to trimming and J lost 4 bases, with 11 bases between them. The CDR3 is made up of 12 amino acids.

This clonotype appeared a few times. The chain is built from TRBV2 and TRBJ1-5; D may be TRBD1 (6 bases). The CDR3 runs 14 residues. CDR1 is SNHLY and CDR2 is FYNNEI in the germline V gene. The germline V and J ends were trimmed by 5 bases and 5 bases, with 13 bases remaining between them. This CDR3 reads CASSITGSDQPQHF. The CDR3 nucleotides read TGTGCCAGCAGTATTACAGGGAGCGATCAGCCCCAGCATTTT.

Remarks on this clonotype: One end of the junction varies from germline; a read error may be responsible. CDR3 sequence reads: CASSPHTDTRYF. DNA for the CDR3: TGTGCCAGCAGCCCACACACGGATACGCGGTATTTT. The chain recombines TRBV9 with TRBJ2-3, with D uncertain. In germline, CDR1 is SGDLS, CDR2 YYNGEE. This CDR3 is built from 12 residues.

V usage is TRBV21-1 and J usage is TRBJ2-7. TRBV21-1 is marked as a pseudogene. The CDR3 has 15 amino acids. CDR3 amino acids: CASRITLGLSYEQYV. As DNA, the CDR3 is TGTGCCAGCAGAATAACGCTAGGTCTTTCCTACGAGCAGTACGTC.

This clonotype was found a few times. The chain couples TRBV6-2 or TRBV6-3 to TRBJ2-1; D is undetermined. This CDR3 region has 15 residues. Germline V lookup: CDR1 MNHEY, CDR2 SVGEGT. Trimming removed 6 bases from V and 0 bases from J, with 12 bases in between. The CDR3 spells CASSYTASSYNEQFF. The CDR3 DNA is TGTGCCAGCAGCTATACAGCGAGCTCCTACAATGAGCAGTTCTTC.

This clonotype appeared a few times. This CDR3 is CATSGSGTSSTDTQYF. The DNA of the CDR3 is TGTGCCACCAGTGGGTCAGGTACTTCTTCCACAGATACGCAGTATTTT. The J gene is TRBJ2-3, the V gene TRBV24-1; D ambiguous. V dropped 5 bases and J dropped 2 bases, with 16 bases sitting between them. The CDR3 covers 16 residues. Germline V gives CDR1 KGHDR, CDR2 SFDVKD.